The 8 T cell receptor beta chains listed next were all sequenced from one sample in a study of CD8 T cells in Susac syndrome. Random hexamers served to reverse transcribe roughly 0.45 to 1 ug RNA. Via MiXCR, TCRdb re-called the immunoSEQ multiplex PCR reads, giving one row per CDR3 protein. The sample has about 110,000 distinct CDR3 sequences, around 94% seen once. Sequenced sample: CD8+ T cells from PBMCs. The source of these receptors is a human donor with Susac syndrome.

V and J are TRBV9 and TRBJ2-1; D gene ambiguous. Germline CDR1 reads SGDLS; CDR2 reads YYNGEE. This CDR3 spans 12 amino acids. Trimming removed 1 base at V and 8 bases at J, with 7 bases between. The CDR3 here is CASSVRVDEQFF. In DNA form, the CDR3 reads TGTGCCAGCAGCGTACGCGTAGATGAGCAGTTCTTC.

V gene TRBV12-3 or TRBV12-4 combines with J gene TRBJ1-6, with 12 bases aligning to TRBD1. V gave up 3 bases and J gave up 16 bases; unmatched junction bases: 4. This CDR3 contains 13 residues. The DNA of the CDR3 is TGTGCCAGCAGTTTTGGGACAGGGGGCCAACTCCACTTT. This gives the protein CASSFGTGGQLHF.

The gene calls are TRBV19 and TRBJ2-5, with unresolved D. Germline V gives CDR1 LNHDA, CDR2 SQIVND (reference sequence). The CDR3 consists of 13 residues. V lost 5 bases and J lost 5, with 12 bases in between. In DNA, the CDR3 is TGTGCCAGTAGTCGACTGCTTACGGAGACCCAGTACTTC. It specifies CASSRLLTETQYF.

The chain carries TRBV20-1 and TRBJ1-2, with D possibly matching TRBD1 (6 bases). The V gene lost 5 bases and the J gene lost 5 bases, with 12 bases spanning the gap. The CDR3 is 12 residues long. In germline, CDR1 is DFQATT, CDR2 SNEGSKA (reference sequence). CDR3 in amino acids: CSASGGGYGYTF. The DNA of the CDR3 is TGCAGTGCTTCGGGAGGGGGATATGGCTACACCTTC.

The gene calls are TRBV2 and TRBJ2-1; 8 positions agree with TRBD1. Losses at the gene ends were 7 bases for V and 2 bases for J; bases not matched to a gene: 10. The CDR3 totals 16 residues. Germline values: CDR1 SNHLY, CDR2 FYNNEI. CDR3 sequence reads: CASTHQDRVPYNEQFF. The CDR3 DNA follows: TGTGCCAGCACCCACCAGGACAGGGTCCCCTACAATGAGCAGTTCTTC.

The chain carries TRBV20-1 and TRBJ1-2, with D possibly being TRBD1 (6 bases). Per germline, CDR1 DFQATT and CDR2 SNEGSKA (reference sequence). The ends were cut back, 4 bases at V and 5 bases at J, with 17 bases in the middle. The CDR3 extends over 14 amino acids. CDR3 sequence (DNA): TGCAGTGCTAACCGGGACACCGAACGTTATGGCTACACCTTC. It yields the protein CSANRDTERYGYTF.

The chain couples TRBV13 to TRBJ2-3; the D is unclear. The CDR3 covers 13 residues. CDR1 is PRHDT, CDR2 FYEKMQ, per germline (reference sequence). Between the trimmed V and J ends, which lost 2 bases and 5 bases, there was a span of 8 bases. The CDR3: CASSLTTEDTQYF. The CDR3 bases are TGTGCCAGCAGCTTAACCACTGAAGATACGCAGTATTTT.

The gene calls are TRBV20-1 and TRBJ1-4; no reliable D call. V was clipped by 1 base and J by 4 bases, with 13 bases between them. The CDR3 is 15 residues long. Germline loops: CDR1 DFQATT, CDR2 SNEGSKA (reference sequence). Here the CDR3 reads CSARGRELGNEKLFF. The CDR3 DNA reads as TGCAGTGCTAGAGGACGAGAACTGGGTAATGAAAAACTGTTTTTT.